The entry below gives a single T cell receptor (beta chain) sequence along with its context. The antigen this receptor binds is unknown. Base qualities are not provided; no much larger clone lies one nucleotide away. This entry comes from a study of blood T cell repertoires in COVID-19 (dated by TCRdb to the early 2020s). Describing the broader study: The collaborator samples originated in the United States, Italy and Spain and spanned the acute and convalescent phases of COVID-19. The prospective study material was composed of cDNA or gDNA derived from T cells, B-cell-depleted T cells, or PBMCs. Sample metadata almost always included a de-identified subject ID, COVID-19 status, age in years and sex. Deeply sampled blood TCRbeta repertoires from subjects exposed to, actively infected with, or recovered from COVID-19 were included in the dataset. Samples were obtained from the ongoing ImmuneRACE study (first 160 participants) and from 950 to 1,500 subjects provided by 6 global collaborators. Where available, HLA class I and class II types were obtained from metadata supplied by the sample provider rather than from assay-based typing. The repertoires were made available in a free public database intended to serve as a resource for research on the immune response to SARS-CoV-2.

Collaborating institutions collected whole blood in K2EDTA tubes following their own protocols. For TCRbeta analysis, collaborators shipped samples as frozen whole blood, isolated PBMCs, or DNA extracted from either of those sample types. V is pared back by 0 bases and J by 6 bases, with 9 bases lying between the germline termini. The CDR3, from cysteine to phenylalanine, totals 14 residues. The kept DNA is CDR3 alone, 42 bases in frame from the first base. TCRbeta CDR3 regions were amplified from genomic DNA by means of the immunoSEQ Assay, a bias-controlled multiplex PCR. Per the authors' processing: Nucleated cell counts per sample were estimated from amplification of reference gene primers within the assay. To quantify the absolute abundance of each unique TCRbeta CDR3 rearrangement, sequence reads were collapsed and filtered. For each sample, productive Simpson clonality was calculated as the square root of Simpson's diversity index across productive rearrangements. This immuneACCESS table, as held by TCRdb, lists in-frame sequences with V and J called but not all clones. Of the missing ones, under half trace to an unresolved V gene in checked studies; the others have no known cause. The V and J calls and the clone size are those of that table, but D and trimming were determined from the DNA. Recorded for this sample are 250,000 to 300,000 clones; approximately 86% of them occurred a single time. The ten largest make up under 2.5% of the sample.

Study-wide conclusions, independent of this receptor: How much clinical and demographic metadata was included differed by source and by participant, and the metadata was provided uncurated.

This clonotype originated in a man under 40 with active or convalescent COVID-19. Specimen: peripheral blood. Recombination linked TRBV23-1 to TRBJ1-5; the D gene is unclear. Being an ORF, TRBV23-1 has a function that is uncertain. The sequenced DNA: TGCGCCAGCAGTCAATCCTGTGGGAGTCAGCCCCAGCATTTT. Its protein product is CASSQSCGSQPQHF.